A selection of T cell receptor beta chains follows, all from one sample in a study of T cell changes during pregnancy in multiple sclerosis. The assay was immunoSEQ multiplex PCR, and TCRdb's table has in-frame clones only and misses some. The data contain about 120,000 clones, over 85% of them seen just once; the ten biggest clones take up roughly 6.2%. This material consisted of peripheral blood, taken before pregnancy. The source is a female donor with multiple sclerosis, enrolled in a pregnancy study. The CDR3 runs from the conserved cysteine through the conserved F or W. A D gene is named only where the DNA matches it firmly. Where a row states a size, it is once, few, many or the class of an expanded clone; other rows omit it.

. | TRBJ2-1 | TRBD2 | TRBV5-4 | TGTGCCAGCAGCTTGCTAGCGGGGGCTTACAATGAGCAGTTCTTC | CASSLLAGAYNEQFF
. | TRBJ2-3 | TRBD1 | TRBV7-6 | TGTGCCAGCAGCTCGGCGCTACCGGGACAGGGTACAGATACGCAGTATTTT | CASSSALPGQGTDTQYF
once | TRBJ2-1 | . | TRBV18 | TGTGCCAGCTCCTTAGTGGATGAGCAGTTCTTC | CASSLVDEQFF
. | TRBJ1-1 | . | TRBV30 | TGTGCCTGGAGTGTAGGGGTAGCGGGGGTAAGGGGAAACACTGAAGCTTTCTTT | CAWSVGVAGVRGNTEAFF
. | TRBJ2-3 | . | TRBV30 | TGTGCCTGGAGTGTACGGGGGGATACGCAGTATTTT | CAWSVRGDTQYF
once | TRBJ1-5 | TRBD1 | TRBV6-6 | TGTGCCAGCAGTTACCCACAGGGGGGTCAGCCCCAGCATTTT | CASSYPQGGQPQHF
. | TRBJ2-1 | TRBD1 | TRBV6-5 | TGTGCCAGCGGGGAGACAGGGTACAATGAGCAGTTCTTC | CASGETGYNEQFF
. | TRBJ1-4 | TRBD1 | TRBV15 | TGTGCCACCAGCAGAGATCTTCACAGGGGAGGTGAAAAACTGTTTTTT | CATSRDLHRGGEKLFF
. | TRBJ2-3 | . | TRBV19 | TGTGCCAGTAGTATCTATCTAGCTTCAGATACGCAGTATTTT | CASSIYLASDTQYF
. | TRBJ1-1 | . | TRBV19 | TGTGCCAGTAGTATAGTCGCAGGGGCCGGGACTGAAGCTTTCTTT | CASSIVAGAGTEAFF
. | TRBJ2-7 | TRBD1 | TRBV28 | TGTGCCAGCAGTTTACAGGGGGTCCGCGAGCAGTACTTC | CASSLQGVREQYF
. | TRBJ1-2 | TRBD1 | TRBV19 | TGTGCCAGTAGATTCCCAGGGGGGAAAGGCGGCTACACCTTC | CASRFPGGKGGYTF
. | TRBJ1-6 | . | TRBV30 | TGTGCCTGGACTGCGGGGGGCGAAGGTAATTCACCCCTCCACTTT | CAWTAGGEGNSPLHF
. | TRBJ2-3 | . | TRBV4-1 | TGCGCCAGCAGCCCCGCAGAGGGGGAGTGGACAGATACGCAGTATTTT | CASSPAEGEWTDTQYF
. | TRBJ1-1 | TRBD1 | TRBV30 | TGTGCCTGGAGTACTACAGGGGCTGAAGCTTTCTTT | CAWSTTGAEAFF
. | TRBJ1-2 | . | TRBV28 | TGTGCCAGCACCGAAGGGGGGGGCAGCTATGGCTACACCTTC | CASTEGGGSYGYTF
. | TRBJ2-7 | . | TRBV27 | TGTGCCAGCAGAAGACTACCCCCCTCCTACGAGCAGTACTTC | CASRRLPPSYEQYF
. | TRBJ1-2 | . | TRBV4-2 | TGTGCCAGCAGCCAAGATCTTAGGGGATTGAGGGGCTACACCTTC | CASSQDLRGLRGYTF
. | TRBJ1-1 | TRBD1 | TRBV11-2 | TGTGCCAGCAGTTTAAGGAGGGGGCAGGACACTGAAGCTTTCTTT | CASSLRRGQDTEAFF
. | TRBJ2-5 | TRBD1 | TRBV19 | TGTGCCAGTAGCCTAACAGGGGAGGAGACCCAGTACTTC | CASSLTGEETQYF
. | TRBJ1-4 | . | TRBV6-1 | TGTGCCAGCAGTGACTCGCGGGAAAAACTGTTTTTT | CASSDSREKLFF
. | TRBJ2-2 | . | TRBV5-4 | TGTGCCAGCAGCTTGGGACAGAACACCGGGGAGCTGTTTTTT | CASSLGQNTGELFF
. | TRBJ2-1 | TRBD1 | TRBV6-5 | TGTGCCAGCAGTTACGTACAGGGGGGTGAGCAGTTCTTC | CASSYVQGGEQFF
. | TRBJ2-1 | TRBD2 | TRBV18 | TGTGCCAGCTCACCAACGGCGGGAGGTGTCAATGAGCAGTTCTTC | CASSPTAGGVNEQFF
. | TRBJ2-7 | . | TRBV6-1 | TGTGCCAGCAGTGAAGCGCCCGGGAGTAGGAGGTGGTACTTC | CASSEAPGSRRWYF
. | TRBJ2-7 | . | TRBV20-1 | TGCAGTGCTATTTCAGGGGACGAGCAGTACTTC | CSAISGDEQYF
. | TRBJ2-1 | TRBD1 | TRBV6-1 | TGTGCCAGCAGTGTAAGGACAGGGGGCTGGAATGAGCAGTTCTTC | CASSVRTGGWNEQFF
. | TRBJ2-7 | . | TRBV27 | TGTGCCAGCAGTTTATCCACCCCGGTGAGTAGCGGAGGGTACGAGCAGTACTTC | CASSLSTPVSSGGYEQYF
. | TRBJ1-2 | . | TRBV21-1 | TGTGCCAGCAGCAACGGACAGGGAAACTATGGCTACACCTTC | CASSNGQGNYGYTF
. | TRBJ1-3 | . | TRBV6-1 | TGTGCCAGCAGTGGGGACATTGGTTACACCATATATTTT | CASSGDIGYTIYF
once | TRBJ2-2 | . | TRBV30 | TGTGCCTGGGCTAGAATGGGGCTCACCGGGGAGCTGTTTTTT | CAWARMGLTGELFF
. | TRBJ2-7 | . | TRBV30 | TGTGCCTGTCGACAGGAACCTTACGAGCAGTACTTC | CACRQEPYEQYF
. | TRBJ1-4 | . | TRBV27 | TGTGCCAGCAGTTTATCGCCGGGATACGAAAAACTGTTTTTT | CASSLSPGYEKLFF
once | TRBJ2-1 | . | TRBV9 | TGTGCCAGCAGCGCGTGGGACAACTCAAATGAGCAGTTCTTC | CASSAWDNSNEQFF
. | TRBJ2-3 | TRBD2 | TRBV5-1 | TGCGCCAGCAGCACGGGACTAGCGGGGGGGCTGTCAGATACGCAGTATTTT | CASSTGLAGGLSDTQYF
. | TRBJ2-7 | . | TRBV18 | TGTGCCAGCTCACCAAGGACAGCGTCCTACGAGCAGTACTTC | CASSPRTASYEQYF
. | TRBJ2-3 | . | TRBV5-4 | TGTGCCAGCAGCGGAGGGACCTCTCAGGGTACGCAGTATTTT | CASSGGTSQGTQYF
. | TRBJ2-1 | TRBD1 | TRBV5-1 | TGCGCCAGCAGCTTCGACAGGGTCAATGAGCAGTTCTTC | CASSFDRVNEQFF
. | TRBJ2-7 | . | TRBV13 | TGTGCCAGCAGCGACAGCTCGTCTAGCTACGAGCAGTACTTC | CASSDSSSSYEQYF
. | TRBJ2-2 | TRBD2 | TRBV6-4 | TGTGCCAGCAGCCGACTAGCGGGGGGGATCAACACCGGGGAGCTGTTTTTT | CASSRLAGGINTGELFF
. | TRBJ2-3 | . | TRBV6-5 | TGTGCCAGCAGTTACTCCCCAAACACAGATACGCAGTATTTT | CASSYSPNTDTQYF
. | TRBJ2-2 | . | TRBV9 | TGTGCCAGCAGCGCCCGGGACACCTACACCGGGGAGCTGTTTTTT | CASSARDTYTGELFF
. | TRBJ2-1 | TRBD2 | TRBV4-1 | TGCGCCAGCAGCCACGCAGCGGGGGGGAACAATGAGCAGTTCTTC | CASSHAAGGNNEQFF
. | TRBJ2-7 | TRBD2 | TRBV29-1 | TGCAGCGCTCAGGGGACTAGCGGAATCTACGAGCAGTACTTC | CSAQGTSGIYEQYF
. | TRBJ2-1 | . | TRBV2 | TGTGCCAGCAGTGGACTCCCCGAATCCTACAATGAGCAGTTCTTC | CASSGLPESYNEQFF
. | TRBJ1-5 | TRBD1 | TRBV27 | TGTGCCAGCAGACCGGTGGGACAGGGAGGCCGGGGGCCCCAGCATTTT | CASRPVGQGGRGPQHF
once | TRBJ1-3 | TRBD1 | TRBV9 | TGTGCCAGCAGCGCGACCGGGACAGTCAACTCTGGAAACACCATATATTTT | CASSATGTVNSGNTIYF
. | TRBJ2-6 | . | TRBV10-2 | TGCGCCAGCCAGGACATTAGTGGGGCCAACGTCCTGACTTTC | CASQDISGANVLTF
once | TRBJ2-1 | TRBD2 | TRBV9 | TGTGCCAGCAGCGTAGGGGCTAGCGGGAGCGGGGAGCAGTTCTTC | CASSVGASGSGEQFF
. | TRBJ1-1 | TRBD1 | TRBV18 | TGTGCCAGCTCGCAGGTAGACTTAACAGGGGGTTACGAAGCTTTCTTT | CASSQVDLTGGYEAFF
. | TRBJ1-5 | . | TRBV5-8 | TGTGCCAGCAGCTACAGGGTACACAATCAGCCCCAGCATTTT | CASSYRVHNQPQHF
. | TRBJ1-2 | . | TRBV29-1 | TGCAGCGTTGTCCGGGGGGAGAACTATGGCTACACCTTC | CSVVRGENYGYTF
. | TRBJ1-4 | . | TRBV5-6 | TGTGCCAGCAGCTTGGTCGCGGAGCGTAATGAAAAACTGTTTTTT | CASSLVAERNEKLFF
. | TRBJ1-1 | . | TRBV29-1 | TGCAGCGGGCTTTTGAACACTGAAGCTTTCTTT | CSGLLNTEAFF
. | TRBJ1-1 | . | TRBV27 | TGTGCCAGCAGTCCCCAGGGCTCCCCTCGGACTGAAGCTTTCTTT | CASSPQGSPRTEAFF
once | TRBJ2-1 | . | TRBV5-1 | TGCGCCAGCAGCCTGGATAGTGAGCAGTTCTTC | CASSLDSEQFF
. | TRBJ2-5 | TRBD2 | TRBV9 | TGTGCCAGCAGCACTAGCGGGGGGGAAGAGACCCAGTACTTC | CASSTSGGEETQYF